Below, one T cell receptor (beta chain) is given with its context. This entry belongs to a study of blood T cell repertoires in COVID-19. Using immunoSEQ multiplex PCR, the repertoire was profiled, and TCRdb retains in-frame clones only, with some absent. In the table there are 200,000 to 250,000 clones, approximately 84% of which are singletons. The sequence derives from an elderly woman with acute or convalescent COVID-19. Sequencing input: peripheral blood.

CDR3 bases: TGTGCCAGCAGCCCCCCCCCTGGGCTAGCGGGGGGCGCCGGGGAGCTGTTTTTT. Amino acid sequence: CASSPPPGLAGGAGELFF. The chain is built from TRBV4-2 and TRBJ2-2, with TRBD2 matching over 11 bases. J lost 6 bases, V lost 4 bases, and 13 bases had no gene match. The CDR3 is 18 residues long. Germline V CDR1 and CDR2: LGHNA, YNFKEQ.